This note documents a single T cell receptor (beta chain) sequence. This entry is derived from a study of cytomegalovirus exposure and HLA in healthy donors. Trimming cost V 5 bases and J 0 bases; bases outside gene matches: 9. Germline CDR1 and CDR2: SEHNR and FQNEAQ (reference sequence). CDR3 size: 16 residues. A multiplex PCR was run with 60 Vbeta primers and 13 Jbeta primers. Only in-frame clones appear in the TCRdb table, and some are missing; sequencing was by immunoSEQ multiplex PCR. The data show more than 150,000 clones, roughly 80% seen once. Source material: PBMCs. This sequence originates from a man aged 45-65 years in good health and CMV-seronegative. The gene calls are TRBV7-9 and TRBJ2-7; 8 bases align to TRBD2. In DNA form, the CDR3 reads TGTGCCAGCAGCACCCCACCGGGGGGGAGCTCCTACGAGCAGTACTTC. It codes for CASSTPPGGSSYEQYF.